A selection of T cell receptor beta chains follows, all from one sample in a study of shared clonotypes between healthy human individuals. Clones were read by immunoSEQ multiplex PCR, and TCRdb kept only the in-frame ones, dropping some. This table has about 1.1 million clones, around three quarters appearing once. Sequenced: memory CD4+ T cells from PBMCs. Receptor source: a man aged 18 to 29 in good health. Some clones in this sample may be carry-over from other donors' samples. Each CDR3 is given without its conserved first and last residue. The order of the fields is V gene, J gene, D gene, CDR3 protein. A D gene is named only where the DNA matches it firmly.

TRBV18,TRBJ1-2,-,ASSPRSNGEGRNYGYT
TRBV28,TRBJ1-4,-,ASSRRRSTNEKLF
TRBV28,TRBJ2-7,-,ASSLGPAAFPYEQY
TRBV29-1,TRBJ2-1,-,SVGGLNEQF
TRBV9,TRBJ1-2,TRBD1,ASSPSTGDYGYT
TRBV28,TRBJ1-1,-,ASSLFFLRETGKRNTEAF
TRBV7-3,TRBJ2-7,-,ASSPGLGRRGAYEQY
TRBV5-1,TRBJ2-2,TRBD2,ASSLSGGSTGELF
TRBV4-1,TRBJ2-3,TRBD2,ASSQSALAGGTDTQY
TRBV19,TRBJ2-2,-,ASSITTEGTGELF
TRBV5-4,TRBJ2-2,-,ASSEGDTGELF
TRBV7-9,TRBJ2-1,TRBD1,ASSLGQGNEQF
TRBV5-1,TRBJ2-6,TRBD2,ASSSGTFRGTKNSGANVLT
TRBV18,TRBJ2-7,-,ASSPGGARYEQY
TRBV7-2,TRBJ1-1,TRBD1,ASSLAGQMNTEAF
TRBV9,TRBJ2-2,-,ASSVPRGGVNTGELF
TRBV19,TRBJ1-1,-,ASSLGSGTEAF
TRBV7-9,TRBJ2-6,-,ASSLSGSGANVLT
TRBV11-2,TRBJ2-3,TRBD2,ASSRTSGSADTQY
TRBV5-1,TRBJ2-1,TRBD2,ASSFSGGAYNEQF
TRBV28,TRBJ2-2,-,ASSLLDSGELF
TRBV6-1,TRBJ2-3,TRBD2,ASSEILGGTSGRDTQY
TRBV4-3,TRBJ2-3,TRBD2,ASSQSSGRSDTQY
TRBV11-3,TRBJ2-5,TRBD2,ASSLRAGGGETQY
TRBV27,TRBJ2-1,TRBD2,ASSLGLAGVPYNEQF
TRBV30,TRBJ1-5,-,AFTFGPSNQPQH
TRBV7-9,TRBJ2-1,-,ASSSRLQRGEQF
TRBV5-1,TRBJ2-7,-,ASSFSGVEQY
TRBV7-9,TRBJ2-7,TRBD1,ASSRTGREQY
TRBV9,TRBJ2-3,-,ASSIIAGSTDTQY
TRBV10-2,TRBJ2-7,TRBD1,ASSESNSGTAVYEQY
TRBV6-5,TRBJ2-3,-,ASSYSSRLNTDTQY
TRBV6-5,TRBJ1-1,TRBD1,ASSYAVGRGYAEAF
TRBV7-9,TRBJ1-5,-,ASIPGENQPQH
TRBV5-1,TRBJ2-1,-,ASSLVAEYNEQF
TRBV6-5,TRBJ2-5,-,ASSYSLSGVGETQY
TRBV28,TRBJ1-4,-,ASTTGVLKKLF
TRBV10-3,TRBJ2-3,-,AISAGRKSTDTQY
TRBV28,TRBJ2-2,-,AIRTDRNTGELF
TRBV2,TRBJ2-5,TRBD1,ASSAVRRGRQETQY
TRBV28,TRBJ2-6,-,ASRIQRSGANVLT
TRBV18,TRBJ2-1,-,ATLPGLRDEQF
TRBV6-1,TRBJ2-1,-,ASTVVLAAYNEQF
TRBV27,TRBJ1-4,TRBD1,ASSQGQGFGKLF
TRBV28,TRBJ2-1,TRBD2,ASSPSTSGRAGNEQF
TRBV28,TRBJ1-5,TRBD1,ASRPGQTSNQPQH
TRBV4-3,TRBJ2-2,-,ASSNARYTGELF
TRBV29-1,-,-,SVEEGPYEQY
TRBV5-1,TRBJ2-5,-,ASRYGGQIRETQY
TRBV6-1,TRBJ1-1,-,ASSATLGVTEAF
TRBV6-5,TRBJ1-4,-,ASSYGGVDEKLF